The clone carrying this T cell receptor beta chain was seen only a few times. Method: immunoSEQ multiplex PCR; TCRdb's copy keeps in-frame clones and lacks some. Altogether under 15,000 clones are present, under 45% being singletons, with the ten largest covering 2.3%. There were approximately 200,000 CFSE-labeled responder cells plated together with approximately 200,000 irradiated, violet-dye-labeled stimulator cells. The sample belongs to a study of graft-versus-host responses after intestinal transplantation. Study-level background: Recipients had multivisceral, liver-intestinal, or isolated intestinal transplants. Whole-study findings and limits: There were GvH clones found in recipient marrow, and some of them appeared first in ileum or blood. Within allografts, high graft-versus-host to host-versus-graft clonal ratios were seen among patients with graft-donor T cell macrochimerism.

Germline CDR1 is MNHEY and CDR2 is SMNVEV (reference sequence). J was trimmed by 0 bases and V by 5 bases; bases with no gene match: 6. The CDR3 totals 15 residues. The V gene is TRBV27, the J gene TRBJ2-7, with 8 bases matching TRBD1. The source was alloreactive CD8+ T cells from a mixed lymphocyte reaction culture, collected before intestinal transplant. Regarding subset: CFSE-low proliferating T cells sorted from approximately 6-day pre-transplant mixed lymphocyte reaction (GvH or HvG direction). The TCR originated in a human patient who received an intestinal transplant. CDR3 protein: CASSPGQGSSYEQYF. Written as DNA, the CDR3 is TGTGCCAGCAGTCCCGGACAGGGCAGCTCCTACGAGCAGTACTTC.